What follows are 20 T cell receptor beta chains derived from one specimen sequenced in a study of T cells in Graves' hyperthyroidism and ophthalmopathy. What was amplified from RNA transcripts were TCR beta CDR3 regions. Using the HTBI primer set, a first-round RT-PCR was run on the TCR CDR3. MiXCR, run by TCRdb on the multiplex PCR reads, gives a single entry per CDR3 protein. The sample contains about 560,000 distinct CDR3 sequences, 16% of which appear only once. The sequenced material came from blood. The receptors originated from a woman aged 18-30 years with Graves' hyperthyroidism.

To note about this clonotype: At one end, the junction sequence differs from germline, possibly due to a read error. This chain uses TRBV20-1 with TRBJ1-1, with a possible D match to TRBD1 (5 bases). This CDR3 spans 14 amino acids. The germline V gene encodes CDR1 DFQATT and CDR2 SNEGSKA (reference sequence). The CDR3 region is CSARDPGRNPEAFF. The CDR3 bases are TGCAGTGCTAGAGATCCGGGACGGAACCCTGAAGCTTTCTTT.

The chain joins TRBV24-1 to TRBJ2-1, with D unresolved. Looked up from germline, CDR1 is KGHDR and CDR2 is SFDVKD. Trimming left V 5 bases short and J 4 bases short, with 11 bases between. This CDR3 region has 14 residues. This CDR3 reads CATSGVNRYNEQFF. The CDR3 DNA reads as TGTGCCACCAGTGGGGTAAACCGATACAATGAGCAGTTCTTC.

This clonotype was seen ten or more times. V is TRBV6-1 and J is TRBJ2-7; D assignment may be TRBD1 or TRBD2 (5 bases each). V gave up 5 bases and J gave up 0 bases, with 8 bases separating them. This CDR3 region has 13 residues. Germline loops: CDR1 MNHNS, CDR2 SASEGT. As DNA, the CDR3 is TGTGCCAGCAGTCGGGACGACTCCTACGAGCAGTACTTC. Its translation is CASSRDDSYEQYF.

The genes are TRBV4-2 and TRBJ1-5; 10 nucleotides agree with TRBD1. CDR1 is LGHNA and CDR2 is YNFKEQ in the germline V gene. V lost 3 bases to trimming and J lost 4 bases; unmatched junction nucleotides: 9. The CDR3 is 17 amino acids. Here the CDR3 DNA reads TGTGCCAGCAGCCAGGGAATGACAGGGGGCGGGAATCAGCCCCAGCATTTT. This gives the protein CASSQGMTGGGNQPQHF.

This clonotype was observed a few times. The chain is built from TRBV12-3 or TRBV12-4 and TRBJ2-3, with D perhaps assigned TRBD1 or TRBD2 (6 bases each). This CDR3 region has 14 residues. The V end was cut by 2 bases, the J end by 4 bases, with 10 bases between. The chain's CDR3 is CASSLFRGPDTQYF. CDR3 bases: TGTGCCAGCAGTTTATTCCGGGGGCCAGATACGCAGTATTTT.

This clonotype has a handful of counts. This chain connects TRBV20-1 to TRBJ2-5; 7 bases line up with TRBD2. The V gene's germline CDR1 is DFQATT and CDR2 SNEGSKA (reference sequence). The CDR3 sequence is 14 residues long. Trimming took 5 bases from V and 5 from J; bases not matched to a gene: 11. The CDR3: CSADPSGTEETQYF. The CDR3 region has the DNA TGCAGTGCTGACCCGAGCGGGACCGAGGAGACCCAGTACTTC.

The chain joins TRBV9 to TRBJ2-1; D is uncertain. V was cut by 7 bases and J by 5 bases, with 16 bases left in between. The CDR3 consists of 14 residues. Per germline, CDR1 SGDLS and CDR2 YYNGEE. The CDR3 spells CASGARPKNNEQFF. The CDR3 DNA reads TGTGCCAGCGGCGCCCGACCAAAAAACAATGAGCAGTTCTTC.

This clonotype was detected many times. The rearrangement uses TRBV28 and TRBJ2-5; D call uncertain. Trimming took off 3 bases at V and 7 bases at J, with 9 bases between the two ends. Germline V gives CDR1 MDHEN, CDR2 SYDVKM. This CDR3 is built from 12 residues. The CDR3 region is CASSFGSATQYF. The CDR3 DNA sequence: TGTGCCAGCAGTTTTGGATCGGCGACCCAGTACTTC.

CDR3 protein: CSVVVTGELFF. In DNA form, the CDR3 reads TGCAGCGTTGTCGTCACCGGGGAGCTGTTTTTT. The J gene is TRBJ2-2, the V gene TRBV29-1; D unresolved. The CDR3 has 11 residues. Germline CDR1 reads SQVTM; CDR2 reads ANQGSEA. V dropped 4 bases and J dropped 4 bases, with 4 bases sitting between them.

Many counts were recorded for this clonotype. The rearrangement joins TRBV2 to TRBJ2-7; 14 nucleotides agree with TRBD2. Trimming took 2 bases from V and 6 from J; bases not matched to a gene: 3. From germline, CDR1 is SNHLY and CDR2 FYNNEI. This CDR3 has 15 amino acids. In nucleotides, the CDR3 is TGTGCCAGCAGTGAAAGTGGACTAGCGGGAGGCGAGCAGTACTTC. This encodes CASSESGLAGGEQYF.

This clonotype has a count of ten or more. This chain uses TRBV15 with TRBJ1-2, with D uncertain. The germline CDR1 and CDR2 sequences are LNHNV and YYDKDF (reference sequence). Between the trimmed V and J ends, which lost 0 bases and 4 bases, there was a span of 12 bases. This CDR3 contains 15 residues. CDR3 nucleotides: TGTGCCACCAGCAGAGATCGAAGCAGCTTCTATGGCTACACCTTC. Its translation: CATSRDRSSFYGYTF.

In its sample, this clonotype was seen a few times. V gene TRBV20-1 combines with J gene TRBJ2-1; TRBD2 matches at 10 bases. Germline-derived CDR1 and CDR2 are DFQATT and SNEGSKA (reference sequence). Trimming removed 6 bases from V and 2 bases from J; junction bases left unmatched: 4. The CDR3 loop spans 14 amino acids. The CDR3 here is CSARSGGPYNEQFF. In DNA form, the CDR3 reads TGCAGTGCCCGTAGCGGGGGGCCCTACAATGAGCAGTTCTTC.

There are many counts of this clonotype. The chain employs TRBV7-2 and TRBJ2-3; perhaps TRBD2 as D (7 bases). The CDR3 runs 14 residues. The V and J ends lost 5 bases and 6 bases respectively, with 15 bases between them. Germline V gene sequence: CDR1 SGHTA, CDR2 FQGNSA. The CDR3 protein is CASSPRAGADTQYF. In DNA, the CDR3 is TGTGCCAGCAGCCCCCGGGCGGGGGCGGATACGCAGTATTTT.

There are many counts of this clonotype. V usage is TRBV7-9 and J usage is TRBJ2-1, with 9 bases fitting TRBD1. V lost 5 bases to trimming and J lost 4 bases; unmatched junction nucleotides: 6. From germline, CDR1 is SEHNR and CDR2 FQNEAQ (reference sequence). The CDR3 consists of 15 residues. The CDR3 coding sequence is TGTGCCAGCAGCGCGGACAGGGGTCTGTACAATGAGCAGTTCTTC. Its protein is CASSADRGLYNEQFF.

This chain uses TRBV12-5 with TRBJ1-5; TRBD1 agrees at 10 bases. V lost 2 bases to trimming and J lost 7 bases; unmatched junction nucleotides: 5. Germline CDR1 is LGHNT and CDR2 is FRNRAP. CDR3 size: 15 residues. This chain's CDR3 is CASGLLGQGSQPQHF. The CDR3, as DNA: TGTGCTAGTGGTTTGTTGGGACAGGGGAGCCAGCCCCAGCATTTT.

This clonotype was picked up a small number of times. The chain carries TRBV18 and TRBJ2-5; D might be TRBD2 (7 bases). Germline V gene data show CDR1 as KGHSH and CDR2 as LQKENI. V lost 3 bases and J lost 4, with 15 bases in between. CDR3 length: 15 amino acids. CDR3 sequence: CASSPRGAPGETQYF. In DNA, the CDR3 is TGTGCCAGCTCACCTCGGGGGGCTCCGGGAGAGACCCAGTACTTC.

The sample holds many counts of this clonotype. The chain employs TRBV20-1 and TRBJ2-1, with 9 bases lining up with TRBD2. Trimming took 7 bases from V and 6 from J; bases not matched to a gene: 19. The CDR3 spans 17 residues. Germline-derived CDR1 and CDR2 are DFQATT and SNEGSKA (reference sequence). The CDR3 DNA is TGCAGTGTTAGCCCTCCTTCCTCGGGACTAGCCATCAATGAGCAGTTCTTC. Residues: CSVSPPSSGLAINEQFF.

The rearrangement uses TRBV11-2 and TRBJ2-5, with D perhaps TRBD2 (5 bases). V gave up 5 bases and J gave up 0 bases, with 10 bases separating them. CDR3 length: 14 amino acids. In germline, CDR1 is SGHAT, CDR2 FQNNGV. The CDR3 DNA sequence: TGTGCCAGCAGCCTGAGGGTGTACCAAGAGACCCAGTACTTC. Translating gives CASSLRVYQETQYF. Complete variable domain (other parts from reference TRBV11-2 and TRBJ2-5): EAGVAQSPRYKIIEKRQSVAFWCNPISGHATLYWYQQILGQGPKLLIQFQNNGVVDDSQLPKDRFSAERLKGVDSTLKIQPAKLEDSAVYLCASSLRVYQETQYFGPGTRLLVL.

The CDR3 region has the DNA TGTGCCAGCAGTGAAACGGCGGGAGGCCAAGAGACCCAGTACTTC. Its translation is CASSETAGGQETQYF. The chain joins TRBV6-1 to TRBJ2-5; TRBD2 matches at 8 bases. J lost 1 base, V lost 2 bases, and 3 bases had no gene match. The CDR3 is made up of 15 amino acids. In germline, CDR1 is MNHNS, CDR2 SASEGT.

This clonotype was seen only a few times. The rearrangement uses TRBV7-8 and TRBJ1-1, with 7 bases identical to TRBD1. Germline assignment: CDR1 SGHVS and CDR2 FQNEAQ. The CDR3 contains 14 residues. V gave up 6 bases and J gave up 4 bases; unmatched junction bases: 8. CDR3 protein: CASRKLQGGTEAFF. CDR3 coding DNA: TGTGCCAGCAGGAAACTGCAGGGGGGCACTGAAGCTTTCTTT.